The clone carrying this T cell receptor beta chain was recorded at least ten times. No antigen is known for it. The data belong to a study of T cells in Graves' hyperthyroidism and ophthalmopathy. Patients with ophthalmopathy all had a Clinical Activity Score of at least 3, a NOSPECS grade of at least 4 and duration under 3 months. Clinical symptoms, serum thyroxine and TRAb, thyroid ultrasound and orbital computed tomography together formed the diagnostic basis. Study-wide results and limits: Ophthalmopathy was identified by the model a median around 5.9 months ahead of onset. Most thyroid clonotypes expanded above 0.001 appeared in blood too.

Germline values: CDR1 SGDLS, CDR2 YYNGEE. V gave up 0 bases and J gave up 2 bases, with 13 bases separating them. The CDR3 contains 16 residues. Amplification of TCR beta CDR3 regions used RNA as the template. First-round RT-PCR with HTBI primers amplified the TCR CDR3 region. TCRdb processed the multiplex PCR reads anew with MiXCR; each CDR3 protein has one entry. The sample has around 300,000 distinct CDR3 sequences, approximately 21% seen once. The V gene is TRBV9, the J gene TRBJ2-3, with D perhaps given as TRBD1 or TRBD2 (5 bases each). The receptor's source is a man aged 30 to 39 with Graves' ophthalmopathy. The sequenced sample was blood. Here the CDR3 DNA reads TGTGCCAGCAGCGTAGTAGGGAGAGGGGCCACAGATACGCAGTATTTT. Translation gives CASSVVGRGATDTQYF.